These 21 T cell receptor beta chains came from one sample sequenced in a study of cytomegalovirus exposure and HLA in healthy donors. The PCR was carried out with 60 Vbeta primers and 13 Jbeta primers. Sequenced by immunoSEQ multiplex PCR; TCRdb stores in-frame clones only, minus some. The sample yields 150,000 to 200,000 clones, almost 85% seen once. Source material: PBMCs. The receptor source for this set is a boy under 18 in good health and CMV-seronegative.

CDR3 coding DNA: TGCGCCAGCAGCTTGGAGCGGGGCGAAAGGGGCAATCAGCCCCAGCATTTT. It specifies CASSLERGERGNQPQHF. V usage is TRBV5-1 and J usage is TRBJ1-5; tentative D call: TRBD1 (5 bases). V lost 0 bases and J 2 bases, leaving 15 bases between the germline ends. Germline assignment: CDR1 SGHRS and CDR2 YFSETQ. This CDR3 is 17 amino acids long.

On this clone: Other DNA sequences of this sample code for an identical CDR3. The chain carries TRBV7-9 and TRBJ2-7; no reliable D call. V was trimmed by 4 bases and J by 2 bases, leaving 3 bases between them. CDR1 is SEHNR and CDR2 is FQNEAQ in the germline V gene (reference sequence). The CDR3 runs 11 residues. The CDR3 region is CASSSTYEQYF. Here the CDR3 DNA reads TGTGCCAGCAGCTCCACCTACGAGCAGTACTTC.

This clone was detected once. The chain recombines TRBV6-6 with TRBJ1-1, with D maybe TRBD1 (5 bases). Germline V lookup: CDR1 MNHNY, CDR2 SVGAGI (reference sequence). This CDR3 comprises 13 residues. With 6 bases removed from V and 10 bases from J, the gap between germline ends came to 18 bases. In nucleotides, the CDR3 is TGTGCCAGCAGGATCAGTGGGGGGGAGGGAGCTTTCTTT. Its protein is CASRISGGEGAFF.

This clone was observed a single time. The chain is built from TRBV5-6 and TRBJ1-3, with 8 bases lining up with TRBD1. The CDR3 has 14 residues. Germline V gene sequence: CDR1 SGHDT, CDR2 YYEEEE. Trimming at V came to 5 bases and at J to 2 bases, leaving 3 bases not matched to a gene. As DNA, the CDR3 is TGTGCCAGCAGTTGGACAGGGCCTGGAAACACCATATATTTT. As protein: CASSWTGPGNTIYF.

The chain recombines TRBV28 with TRBJ1-1; tentative D call: TRBD1 (5 bases). V gave up 5 bases and J gave up 5 bases, with 6 bases separating them. The germline gives CDR1 MDHEN, CDR2 SYDVKM. The CDR3 runs to 11 residues. The CDR3 is CASSGGTEAFF. The CDR3 DNA reads TGTGCCAGCAGTGGGGGGACTGAAGCTTTCTTT.

V gene TRBV25-1 combines with J gene TRBJ1-1; no clear D. The CDR3 is made up of 12 amino acids. Germline CDR1 and CDR2: MGHDK and SYGVNS. With 8 bases removed from V and 4 bases from J, the gap between germline ends came to 11 bases. CDR3 sequence reads: CASSRSATEAFF. The CDR3 nucleotides read TGTGCCAGCTCAAGGAGTGCCACTGAAGCTTTCTTT.

This rearrangement joins TRBV29-1 to TRBJ2-7; the D is unclear. Per the germline V gene, CDR1 is SQVTM and CDR2 is ANQGSEA. V lost 6 bases, J lost 3 bases, and 15 bases lay in between. The CDR3 contains 13 residues. The CDR3, as DNA: TGCAGCGTCACGACCGACACGCACTACGAGCAGTACTTC. This codes for CSVTTDTHYEQYF.

This rearrangement joins TRBV5-6 to TRBJ2-7; 8 bases fit TRBD1. The ends lost 4 bases at V and 2 bases at J; junction bases unmatched: 8. The CDR3 runs to 15 residues. The germline V gene encodes CDR1 SGHDT and CDR2 YYEEEE. As DNA, the CDR3 is TGTGCCAGCAGCCCCGGGACAGGCGATACCTACGAGCAGTACTTC. As protein: CASSPGTGDTYEQYF.

The chain couples TRBV5-1 to TRBJ1-2, with D tentatively TRBD1 (5 bases). In germline, CDR1 is SGHRS, CDR2 YFSETQ. The CDR3 length is 13 residues. Trimming left V 0 bases short and J 8 bases short, with 11 bases between. CDR3 sequence reads: CASSLASGEGYTF. In nucleotides, the CDR3 is TGCGCCAGCAGCTTGGCCTCGGGGGAGGGCTACACCTTC.

In its sample, this clone was seen a few times. V and J are TRBV9 and TRBJ2-7; 10 bases align to TRBD1. J lost 3 bases, V lost 3 bases, and 3 bases had no gene match. Germline-derived CDR1 and CDR2 are SGDLS and YYNGEE. The CDR3 covers 14 residues. The CDR3 spells CASSAGTGDYEQYF. The CDR3 DNA sequence: TGTGCCAGCAGCGCCGGGACAGGGGACTACGAGCAGTACTTC.

The genes are TRBV30 and TRBJ1-6; a possible D gene is TRBD1 (5 bases). This CDR3 spans 16 amino acids. The ends were cut back, 4 bases at V and 0 bases at J, with 13 bases in the middle. Looked up from germline, CDR1 is GTSNPN and CDR2 is SVGIG (reference sequence). This CDR3 reads CAWKNRMPSYNSPLHF. Here the CDR3 DNA reads TGTGCCTGGAAGAACAGGATGCCCTCCTATAATTCACCCCTCCACTTT.

The chain links TRBV5-4 to TRBJ2-7; a weak D match, TRBD1 (5 bases). Germline V gene sequence: CDR1 SGHNT, CDR2 YYREEE (reference sequence). The CDR3 contains 13 residues. V was clipped by 4 bases and J by 2 bases, with 10 bases between them. CDR3 DNA: TGTGCCAGCAGCACACAGGATCCCTACGAGCAGTACTTC. It translates to CASSTQDPYEQYF. The complete variable domain, with remaining parts taken from reference TRBV5-4 and TRBJ2-7, reads ETGVTQSPTHLIKTRGQQVTLRCSSQSGHNTVSWYQQALGQGPQFIFQYYREEENGRGNFPPRFSGLQFPNYSSELNVNALELDDSALYLCASSTQDPYEQYFGPGTRLTVT.

This rearrangement joins TRBV18 to TRBJ2-7; 13 nucleotides align to TRBD2. The CDR3 consists of 17 residues. Germline V gives CDR1 KGHSH, CDR2 LQKENI. V dropped 2 bases and J dropped 1; count of bases not matched to a gene: 5. CDR3 region: CASSPVILAGGSYEQYF. The CDR3 region has the DNA TGTGCCAGCTCACCAGTCATACTAGCGGGGGGGTCCTACGAGCAGTACTTC.

The genes are TRBV11-3 and TRBJ1-1, with 9 bases lining up with TRBD1. V lost 5 bases and J lost 1; bases outside the gene matches: 2. The CDR3 is 14 amino acids. Germline lookup yields CDR1 SGHNT and CDR2 YENEEA. The CDR3: CASSPTGGNTEAFF. In DNA, the CDR3 is TGTGCCAGCAGCCCGACAGGGGGGAACACTGAAGCTTTCTTT.

This clone has a handful of counts. The V call is TRBV9, the J call TRBJ1-2; no clear D gene. Germline V gene lookup returns CDR1 SGDLS and CDR2 YYNGEE. This CDR3 has 11 amino acids. With 5 bases removed from V and 7 bases from J, the gap between germline ends came to 9 bases. The CDR3 bases are TGTGCCAGCAGAGCGGTAGGTGGCTACACCTTC. Amino acid sequence: CASRAVGGYTF.

The rearrangement joins TRBV30 to TRBJ1-5; D gene uncertain. The CDR3 totals 14 residues. V was pared by 4 bases and J by 1 base, with 11 bases between. Germline V gives CDR1 GTSNPN, CDR2 SVGIG (reference sequence). CDR3: CAWNRGGSNQPQHF. The CDR3 DNA follows: TGTGCCTGGAATCGGGGTGGAAGCAATCAGCCCCAGCATTTT.

J is TRBJ2-1 and V is TRBV25-1; no definite D call. CDR1 is MGHDK and CDR2 is SYGVNS in the germline V gene. Trimming removed 5 bases at V and 5 bases at J, with 13 bases between. This CDR3 comprises 14 residues. CDR3 amino acids: CASSQPQKNNEQFF. The CDR3 region has the DNA TGTGCCAGCAGTCAACCCCAGAAAAACAATGAGCAGTTCTTC.

The chain employs TRBV2 and TRBJ1-4, with 7 nucleotides matching TRBD1. Germline V gene sequence: CDR1 SNHLY, CDR2 FYNNEI. CDR3 length: 14 residues. After removal of 7 bases from V and 8 bases from J, the junction contained 10 bases not matched to a gene. The CDR3 coding sequence is TGTGCCAGCAAAGGAGGGGGCGCAGGGGAAAAACTGTTTTTT. As protein: CASKGGGAGEKLFF.

The V gene is TRBV7-9, the J gene TRBJ2-1; 7 bases are a match to TRBD2. Trimming removed 3 bases from V and 9 bases from J; junction bases left unmatched: 14. The CDR3 is made up of 16 amino acids. Germline CDR1 SEHNR, CDR2 FQNEAQ (reference sequence). The CDR3 DNA reads as TGTGCCAGCAGCTTCACCCACGGCGGGGGAGTTTCTGAGCAGTTCTTC. It codes for CASSFTHGGGVSEQFF.

V gene TRBV28 combines with J gene TRBJ2-3, with 7 bases lining up with TRBD2. V lost 10 bases, J lost 3 bases, and 13 bases stayed unmatched. CDR1 and CDR2 (germline): MDHEN, SYDVKM. The CDR3 has 15 amino acids. The CDR3 loop reads CATQWGEGRTDTQYF. The CDR3 nucleotides are TGTGCCACCCAATGGGGGGAGGGCCGGACAGATACGCAGTATTTT.

As DNA, the CDR3 is TGTGCCAGCCCAGGGGGCACTGAAGCTTTCTTT. Residues: CASPGGTEAFF. V is TRBV28 and J is TRBJ1-1, with 7 bases lining up with TRBD1. The CDR3 is 11 residues long. Germline V lookup: CDR1 MDHEN, CDR2 SYDVKM. V lost 8 bases, J lost 4 bases, and 1 base stayed unmatched. The full variable domain, in which reference TRBV28 and TRBJ1-1 provide the parts outside the CDR3, is DVKVTQSSRYLVKRTGEKVFLECVQDMDHENMFWYRQDPGLGLRLIYFSYDVKMKEKGDIPEGYSVSREKKERFSLILESASTNQTSMYLCASPGGTEAFFGQGTRLTVV.